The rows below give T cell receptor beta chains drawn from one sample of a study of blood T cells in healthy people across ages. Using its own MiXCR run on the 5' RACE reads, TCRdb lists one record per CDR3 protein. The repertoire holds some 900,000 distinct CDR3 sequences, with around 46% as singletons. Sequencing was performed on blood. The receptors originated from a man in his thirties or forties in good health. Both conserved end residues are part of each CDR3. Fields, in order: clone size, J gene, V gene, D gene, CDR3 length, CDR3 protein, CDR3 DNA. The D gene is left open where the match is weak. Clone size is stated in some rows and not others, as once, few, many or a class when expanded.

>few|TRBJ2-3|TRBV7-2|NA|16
CASSLGDMTGTDTQYF
TGTGCCAGCAGCTTAGGGGATATGACAGGCACAGATACGCAGTATTTT
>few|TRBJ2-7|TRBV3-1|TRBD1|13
CASSQGTGREQYF
TGTGCCAGCAGCCAAGGGACAGGGCGCGAGCAGTACTTC
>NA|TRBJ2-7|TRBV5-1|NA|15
CASSLVGTFVNEQYF
TGCGCCAGCAGCTTGGTCGGGACGTTTGTGAACGAGCAGTACTTC
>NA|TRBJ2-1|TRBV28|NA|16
CASRLYLGSSYNEQFF
TGTGCCAGCAGACTATACCTGGGGTCCTCCTACAATGAGCAGTTCTTC
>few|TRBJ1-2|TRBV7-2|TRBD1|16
CASSKPTTGAVYGYTF
TGTGCCAGCAGCAAACCAACCACAGGGGCGGTCTATGGCTACACCTTC
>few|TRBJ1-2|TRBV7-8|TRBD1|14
CASSSGGAIYGYTF
TGTGCCAGCAGTTCAGGGGGCGCGATCTATGGCTACACCTTC
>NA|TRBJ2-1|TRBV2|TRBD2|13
CASSEQGGNEQFF
TGTGCCAGCAGTGAGCAGGGAGGGAATGAGCAGTTCTTC
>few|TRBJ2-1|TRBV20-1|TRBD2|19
CSARDRGTSGGAAYNEQFF
TGCAGTGCTAGAGATCGAGGGACTAGCGGGGGGGCGGCCTACAATGAGCAGTTCTTC
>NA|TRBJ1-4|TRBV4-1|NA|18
CASSQEEPRRARNEKLFF
TGCGCCAGCAGCCAAGAGGAACCTCGTCGCGCGCGAAATGAAAAACTGTTTTTT
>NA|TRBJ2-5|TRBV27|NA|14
CASSVRTRGETQYF
TGTGCCAGCAGTGTAAGAACGAGAGGAGAGACCCAGTACTTC
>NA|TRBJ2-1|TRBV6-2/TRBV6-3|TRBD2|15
CASSYESSGGNEQFF
TGTGCCAGCAGTTATGAGTCTAGCGGGGGCAATGAGCAGTTCTTC
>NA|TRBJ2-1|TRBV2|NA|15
CASSGPPASRNEQFF
TGTGCCAGCAGTGGCCCCCCCGCTAGCCGTAATGAGCAGTTCTTC
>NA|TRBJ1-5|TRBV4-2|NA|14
CASSQGSDRTPQHF
TGTGCCAGCAGCCAAGGCTCGGACCGCACGCCCCAGCATTTT
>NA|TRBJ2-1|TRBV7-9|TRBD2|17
CASSGVQTSGFYNEQFF
TGTGCCAGCAGCGGAGTTCAGACTAGCGGGTTTTACAATGAGCAGTTCTTC
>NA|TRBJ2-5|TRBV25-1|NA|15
CASSEKGAKGETQYF
TGTGCCAGCAGTGAAAAAGGAGCCAAGGGAGAGACCCAGTACTTC
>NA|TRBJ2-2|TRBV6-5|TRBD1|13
CASEGALTGELFF
TGTGCCAGCGAGGGGGCCCTCACCGGGGAGCTGTTTTTT
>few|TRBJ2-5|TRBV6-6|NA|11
CATHFQETQYF
TGTGCCACCCACTTCCAAGAGACCCAGTACTTC
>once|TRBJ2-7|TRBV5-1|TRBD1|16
CASSSKKTGGNNEQYF
TGCGCCAGCAGCTCGAAAAAGACAGGGGGTAACAACGAGCAGTACTTC
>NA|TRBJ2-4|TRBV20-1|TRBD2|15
CSDEREKYDTGEQYF
TGCAGCGACGAGCGGGAGAAATATGATACGGGGGAGCAGTACTTC
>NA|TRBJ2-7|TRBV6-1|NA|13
CAGTRLSSYEQYF
TGTGCCGGCACGAGACTGAGCTCCTACGAGCAGTACTTC
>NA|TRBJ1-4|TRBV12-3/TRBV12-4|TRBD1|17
CASSPRTGGSTNEKLFF
TGTGCCAGCAGTCCAAGGACAGGGGGCTCTACTAATGAAAAACTGTTTTTT
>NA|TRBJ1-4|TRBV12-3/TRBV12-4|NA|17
CASSPWAQGGGLEKLFF
TGTGCCAGCAGTCCTTGGGCCCAAGGGGGAGGTTTGGAAAAACTGTTTTTT
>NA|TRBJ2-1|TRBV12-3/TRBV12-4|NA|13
CASSPVRGGEQFF
TGCGCCAGCAGTCCAGTAAGGGGTGGTGAGCAGTTCTTC
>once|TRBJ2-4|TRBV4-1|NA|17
CASSQVFIQLAKNIQYF
TGCGCCAGCAGCCAAGTATTTATCCAACTAGCCAAAAACATTCAGTACTTC
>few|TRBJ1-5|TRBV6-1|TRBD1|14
CASAWTGSNQPQHF
TGTGCCAGCGCATGGACAGGGTCCAATCAGCCCCAGCATTTT
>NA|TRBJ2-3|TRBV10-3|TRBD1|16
CAIRTPGQGALDTQYF
TGTGCCATCAGAACACCGGGACAGGGCGCATTGGATACGCAGTATTTT
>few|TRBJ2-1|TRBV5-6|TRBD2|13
CASSSTSENEQFF
TGTGCCAGCAGCTCGACTAGCGAGAATGAGCAGTTCTTC
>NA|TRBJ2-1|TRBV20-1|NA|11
CSAVRVNEQFF
TGCAGTGCTGTCCGGGTCAATGAGCAGTTCTTC
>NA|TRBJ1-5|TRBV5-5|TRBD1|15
CASSWGQGVAQPQHF
TGTGCCAGCAGCTGGGGACAGGGGGTAGCGCAGCCCCAGCATTTT
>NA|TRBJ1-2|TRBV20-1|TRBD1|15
CSASPGQGISYGYTF
TGCAGTGCTAGTCCGGGACAGGGGATTTCCTATGGCTACACCTTC
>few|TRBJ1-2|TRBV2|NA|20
CASSDPPLSGPRAANYGYTF
TGTGCCAGCAGTGATCCCCCCCTCTCTGGCCCAAGGGCCGCTAACTATGGCTACACCTTC
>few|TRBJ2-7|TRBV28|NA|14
CASKPSKGTYEQYF
TGTGCCAGCAAACCCTCTAAGGGGACCTACGAGCAGTACTTC
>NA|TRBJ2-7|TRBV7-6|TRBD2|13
CASSLAGGTEQYF
TGTGCCAGCAGCTTAGCGGGAGGGACCGAGCAGTACTTC
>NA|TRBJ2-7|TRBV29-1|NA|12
CSAEHREESQYF
TGCAGCGCTGAACACCGAGAGGAGTCCCAGTACTTC
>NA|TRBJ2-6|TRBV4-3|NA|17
CASSQDGGASGANVLTF
TGCGCCAGCAGCCAAGATGGGGGTGCCTCTGGGGCCAACGTCCTGACTTTC
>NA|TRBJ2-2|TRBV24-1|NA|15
CATSDLRGDSGELFF
TGTGCCACCAGTGATTTAAGGGGAGACTCCGGGGAGCTGTTTTTT
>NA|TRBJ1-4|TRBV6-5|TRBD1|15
CAGSYTTGTNEKLFF
TGTGCCGGCAGTTACACGACAGGGACTAATGAAAAACTGTTTTTT
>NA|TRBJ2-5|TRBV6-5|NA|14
CASSYGRVQETQYF
TGTGCCAGCAGTTACGGTAGGGTCCAAGAGACCCAGTACTTC
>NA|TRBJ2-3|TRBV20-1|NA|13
CSAGLGAADTQYF
TGCAGTGCTGGCTTAGGGGCAGCAGATACGCAGTATTTT
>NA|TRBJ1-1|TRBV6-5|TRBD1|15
CASSTGGSMNTEAFF
TGTGCCAGTAGTACAGGGGGAAGTATGAACACTGAAGCTTTCTTT
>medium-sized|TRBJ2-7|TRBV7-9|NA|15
CASSLPRGQGYEQYF
TGTGCCAGCAGCTTACCCCGGGGACAAGGCTACGAGCAGTACTTC
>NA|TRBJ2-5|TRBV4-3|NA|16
CASSQGLAQFQETQYF
TGCGCCAGCAGCCAAGGACTTGCCCAGTTCCAAGAGACCCAGTACTTC
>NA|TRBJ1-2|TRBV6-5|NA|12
CASSRPGYGYTF
TGTGCCAGCAGTCGACCGGGCTATGGCTACACCTTC
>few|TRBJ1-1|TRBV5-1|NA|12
CASSIQGTEAFF
TGCGCCAGCAGCATACAGGGTACTGAAGCTTTCTTT
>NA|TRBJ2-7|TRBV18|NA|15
CASSPSPGKDDEQYF
TGTGCCAGCTCACCGTCCCCGGGGAAAGACGACGAGCAGTACTTC
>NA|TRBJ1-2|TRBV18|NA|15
CASSPDQAANYGYTF
TGTGCCAGCTCACCGGACCAGGCCGCTAACTATGGCTACACCTTC
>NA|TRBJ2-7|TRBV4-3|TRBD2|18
CASSQDLPSGGLTYEQYF
TGCGCCAGCAGCCAAGACTTGCCTAGCGGGGGTCTTACCTACGAGCAGTACTTC
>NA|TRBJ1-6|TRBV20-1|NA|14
CSARVTGRNSPLHF
TGCAGTGCTAGAGTCACAGGGCGTAATTCACCCCTCCACTTT
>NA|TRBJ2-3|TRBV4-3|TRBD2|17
CASSQEGQRGGISTQYF
TGCGCCAGCAGCCAAGAGGGGCAGCGGGGGGGCATCAGTACGCAGTATTTT
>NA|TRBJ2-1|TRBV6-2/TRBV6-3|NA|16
CASSPPPGFSRYEQFF
TGTGCCAGCAGTCCACCCCCGGGTTTTAGCCGGTATGAGCAGTTCTTC
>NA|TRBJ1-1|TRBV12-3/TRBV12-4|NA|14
CASSLTGQNTEAFF
TGTGCCAGCAGTCTGACAGGCCAGAACACTGAAGCTTTCTTT
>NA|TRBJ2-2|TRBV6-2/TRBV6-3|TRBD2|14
CASAAGAETGELFF
TGTGCCAGTGCAGCGGGGGCGGAGACCGGGGAGCTGTTTTTT
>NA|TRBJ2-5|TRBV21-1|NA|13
CASTPSGVETQYF
TGTGCCAGCACCCCTAGCGGAGTCGAGACCCAGTACTTC
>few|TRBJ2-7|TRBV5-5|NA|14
CASSLVGISYEQYF
TGTGCCAGCAGCTTGGTAGGGATCTCCTACGAGCAGTACTTC
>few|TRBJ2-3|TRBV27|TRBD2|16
CASSLQTSGYTDTQYF
TGTGCCAGCAGTTTACAGACTAGCGGCTACACAGATACGCAGTATTTT
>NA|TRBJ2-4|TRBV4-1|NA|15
CASSQASSDKNIQYF
TGCGCCAGCAGCCAAGCGAGCAGCGACAAAAACATTCAGTACTTC